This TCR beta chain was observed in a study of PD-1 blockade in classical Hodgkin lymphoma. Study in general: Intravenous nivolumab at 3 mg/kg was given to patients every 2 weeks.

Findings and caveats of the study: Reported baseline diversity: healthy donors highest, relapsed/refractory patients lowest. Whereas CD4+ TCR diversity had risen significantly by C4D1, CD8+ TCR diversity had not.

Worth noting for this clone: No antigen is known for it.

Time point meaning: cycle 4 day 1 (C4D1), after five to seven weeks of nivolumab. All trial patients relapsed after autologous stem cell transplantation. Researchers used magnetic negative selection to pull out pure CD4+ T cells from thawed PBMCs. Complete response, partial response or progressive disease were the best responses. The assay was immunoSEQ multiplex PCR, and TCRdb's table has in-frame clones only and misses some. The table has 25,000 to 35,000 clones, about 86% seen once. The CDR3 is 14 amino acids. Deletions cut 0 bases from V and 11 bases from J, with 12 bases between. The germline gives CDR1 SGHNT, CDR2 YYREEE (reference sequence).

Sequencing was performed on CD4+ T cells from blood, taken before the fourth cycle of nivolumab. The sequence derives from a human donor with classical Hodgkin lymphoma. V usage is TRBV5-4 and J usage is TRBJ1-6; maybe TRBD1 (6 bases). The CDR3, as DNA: TGTGCCAGCAGCTTGGACAGGGTCAATCCACCCCTCCACTTT. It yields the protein CASSLDRVNPPLHF.